This T cell receptor beta chain is from a study of T-cell memory formation after mild COVID-19. Across the whole study: In these data, TCR clusters were largely donor specific. Findings and limits, study-wide: Pre-infection memory harbored some responding clones, suggesting cross-reactive memory joined. Clones contracting over day 15 to 85 were CD4/CD8 balanced, with later expanders leaning CD4+. The main location of contracting CD4+ clones was CM and EM, and that of contracting CD8+ clones was EMRA.

On this clonotype itself: No antigen is known for it.

The ends were cut back, 4 bases at V and 14 bases at J, with 12 bases in the middle. The CDR3 sequence is 12 residues long. The germline V gene has CDR1 LGHDT and CDR2 YNNKEL (reference sequence). One entry per CDR3 protein results from TCRdb running MiXCR on the 5' RACE reads. This table holds a few hundred thousand distinct CDR3 sequences, about 10% found once. The clonotype originates from a man aged 18 to 30 who had mild COVID-19 (a few samples of this study predate the infection). Cell type and time point are not known. The chain couples TRBV3-1 to TRBJ1-6; D not resolved. The specimen was PBMCs or a T cell subset sorted from them (not recorded which). CDR3 region: CASSLGQTTLHF. CDR3 DNA sequence: TGTGCCAGCAGCCTAGGCCAGACGACCCTCCACTTT.